This passage covers 22 T cell receptor beta chains from one sample sequenced in a study of CD8 T cells in Susac syndrome. Random hexamers were used to reverse transcribe an amount of 0.5 to 1 ug RNA. TCRdb ran MiXCR on the immunoSEQ multiplex PCR reads and lists one entry per CDR3 protein. The sample has approximately 160,000 distinct CDR3 sequences, around 95% seen once. Sequenced material: CD4+ T cells from PBMCs. Receptors originate from a human donor in good health.

V is TRBV3-1 and J is TRBJ2-7; D gene ambiguous. V was clipped by 2 bases and J by 3 bases, with 20 bases between them. In germline, CDR1 is LGHDT, CDR2 YNNKEL (reference sequence). The CDR3 has 17 amino acids. The CDR3 DNA reads TGTGCCAGCAGCCAATCCCCGGACCCTGCCATAATCTACGAGCAGTACTTC. This gives the protein CASSQSPDPAIIYEQYF.

The chain couples TRBV4-1 to TRBJ1-2, with D tentatively TRBD1 (6 bases). The CDR3 contains 15 residues. Germline V lookup: CDR1 MGHRA, CDR2 YSYEKL. The V end lost 4 bases, the J end lost 2 bases, and 14 bases lay between the germline ends. The CDR3 is CASSPNPGGNYGYTF. In DNA form, the CDR3 reads TGCGCCAGCAGCCCCAACCCGGGGGGCAACTATGGCTACACCTTC.

The chain joins TRBV7-6 to TRBJ1-1, with D perhaps matching TRBD1 (5 bases). From germline, CDR1 is SGHVS and CDR2 FNYEAQ. Trimming left V 5 bases short and J 4 bases short, with 17 bases between. This CDR3 is built from 15 residues. The CDR3 sequence: CASSTSGTTGTEAFF. As DNA, the CDR3 is TGTGCCAGCAGCACCTCCGGGACGACGGGCACTGAAGCTTTCTTT.

The CDR3 DNA sequence: TGCGCCAGCAGCTTGGTGGCGGGGGGACCGCAAGAGACCCAGTACTTC. Encoded protein: CASSLVAGGPQETQYF. The J gene is TRBJ2-5, the V gene TRBV5-1; TRBD2 agrees at 8 bases. CDR3 length: 16 amino acids. Germline assignment: CDR1 SGHRS and CDR2 YFSETQ. V lost 0 bases to trimming and J lost 2 bases; unmatched junction nucleotides: 6. The full variable domain, rest sourced from reference TRBV5-1 and TRBJ2-5, is KAGVTQTPRYLIKTRGQQVTLSCSPISGHRSVSWYQQTPGQGLQFLFEYFSETQRNKGNFPGRFSGRQFSNSRSEMNVSTLELGDSALYLCASSLVAGGPQETQYFGPGTRLLVL.

The J gene is TRBJ1-2, the V gene TRBV9, with TRBD1 matching over 10 bases. The CDR3 is made up of 15 amino acids. V gave up 3 bases and J gave up 3 bases; unmatched junction bases: 5. Germline V lookup: CDR1 SGDLS, CDR2 YYNGEE. The CDR3 loop reads CASSARTGGDYGYTF. CDR3 nucleotide sequence: TGTGCCAGCAGCGCCCGGACAGGGGGTGACTATGGCTACACCTTC.

The chain couples TRBV29-1 to TRBJ2-4; TRBD1 matches 8 bases. Unmatched junction bases numbered 8, after V lost 7 bases and J lost 0 bases. Germline V gene sequence: CDR1 SQVTM, CDR2 ANQGSEA. The CDR3 extends over 15 amino acids. The CDR3 nucleotides are TGCAGCGCTTCAACGGACAGGGTAGCCAAAAACATTCAGTACTTC. It yields the protein CSASTDRVAKNIQYF.

The chain employs TRBV7-9 and TRBJ2-5; D gene uncertain. The length of the CDR3 is 13 residues. V was trimmed by 5 bases and J by 3 bases, leaving 10 bases between them. Per germline, CDR1 SEHNR and CDR2 FQNEAQ (reference sequence). The CDR3 nucleotides are TGTGCCAGCAGCCCGAAGGTCGAAGAGACCCAGTACTTC. Protein sequence: CASSPKVEETQYF.

The rearrangement joins TRBV20-1 to TRBJ1-2, with D unresolved. The germline V and J ends were trimmed by 0 bases and 6 bases, with 8 bases remaining between them. This CDR3 is built from 12 residues. The germline V gene has CDR1 DFQATT and CDR2 SNEGSKA (reference sequence). This CDR3 reads CSARDRGDGYTF. The CDR3 DNA sequence: TGCAGTGCTAGAGATAGAGGAGATGGCTACACCTTC.

The chain uses TRBV5-1 and TRBJ2-7; a weak D match, TRBD2 (5 bases). Looked up from germline, CDR1 is SGHRS and CDR2 is YFSETQ. CDR3 length: 13 amino acids. V shed 5 bases and J shed 5 bases, with 14 bases lying between them. The CDR3, as DNA: TGCGCCAGCAGGCCGGGTGGAGGAGACGAGCAGTACTTC. It translates to CASRPGGGDEQYF.

The gene calls are TRBV6-5 and TRBJ1-1; 8 positions match TRBD1. Germline CDR1 MNHEY, CDR2 SVGAGI. J was trimmed by 4 bases and V by 1 base; bases with no gene match: 8. The CDR3 is 16 amino acids. The CDR3 sequence: CASSYFPNRGATEAFF. In DNA, the CDR3 is TGTGCCAGCAGTTACTTCCCGAACAGGGGGGCCACTGAAGCTTTCTTT.

The rearrangement joins TRBV15 to TRBJ2-3, with unresolved D. The CDR3 consists of 16 residues. V was shortened by 1 base and J by 1 base, with 12 bases between the two germline ends. CDR1 and CDR2 from the germline V gene are LNHNV and YYDKDF (reference sequence). The CDR3 bases are TGTGCCACCAGCAGAGGGTCCGCAGCAGGCACAGATACGCAGTATTTT. This codes for CATSRGSAAGTDTQYF. The full variable domain, its missing parts supplied by reference TRBV15 and TRBJ2-3, is DAMVIQNPRYQVTQFGKPVTLSCSQTLNHNVMYWYQQKSSQAPKLLFHYYDKDFNNEADTPDNFQSRRPNTSFCFLDIRSPGLGDTAMYLCATSRGSAAGTDTQYFGPGTRLTVL.

The chain uses TRBV2 and TRBJ2-4; no reliable D call. The V gene's germline CDR1 is SNHLY and CDR2 FYNNEI. This CDR3 spans 11 amino acids. Trimming took off 6 bases at V and 8 bases at J, with 8 bases between the two ends. The DNA for the CDR3 is TGTGCCAGCAGAAGGGTGGACATTCAGTACTTC. This sequence encodes CASRRVDIQYF.

This chain uses TRBV6-4 with TRBJ2-7, with D hard to call. The CDR3 spans 13 residues. Trimming pared 1 base from V and 3 bases from J, leaving 7 bases between. Germline V CDR1 and CDR2: MRHNA, SNTAGT. This chain's CDR3 is CASSDYPGYEQYF. The CDR3 nucleotides are TGTGCCAGCAGTGACTACCCAGGCTACGAGCAGTACTTC.

V usage is TRBV27 and J usage is TRBJ2-5; maybe TRBD2 (5 bases). Germline lookup yields CDR1 MNHEY and CDR2 SMNVEV (reference sequence). The V end lost 5 bases, the J end lost 5 bases, and 18 bases lay between the germline ends. The CDR3 totals 15 residues. Here the CDR3 reads CASSPSGSLRETQYF. CDR3 bases: TGTGCCAGCAGTCCTTCGGGGTCACTCCGGGAGACCCAGTACTTC.

This chain uses TRBV5-4 with TRBJ2-3, with 7 bases matching TRBD2. Germline V gene sequence: CDR1 SGHNT, CDR2 YYREEE (reference sequence). This CDR3 contains 16 residues. The junction had 8 bases not matched to a gene; V was cut back by 3 bases and J by 1 base. Written as DNA, the CDR3 is TGTGCCAGCAGCTCTCCGTCCCTAGCGGGCACAGATACGCAGTATTTT. Amino acids: CASSSPSLAGTDTQYF.

The sample holds one count of this clonotype. V usage is TRBV20-1 and J usage is TRBJ1-2; TRBD1 agrees at 7 bases. Trimming took 0 bases from V and 4 from J; bases not matched to a gene: 8. The CDR3 runs to 15 residues. Germline assignment: CDR1 DFQATT and CDR2 SNEGSKA (reference sequence). In DNA form, the CDR3 reads TGCAGTGCTAGAGATGCCGGGACAGAACTCTATGGCTACACCTTC. This sequence encodes CSARDAGTELYGYTF.

The J gene is TRBJ2-6, the V gene TRBV6-1, with TRBD1 identical over 7 bases. The CDR3 extends over 17 amino acids. The J segment lost 1 base and the V segment lost 6 bases, leaving 9 bases of the junction unmatched. Germline V CDR1 and CDR2: MNHNS, SASEGT. The CDR3 DNA follows: TGTGCCAGCAGCTGGGACAGCCCTCGTTCTGGGGCCAACGTCCTGACTTTC. Encoded protein: CASSWDSPRSGANVLTF.

This CDR3 reads CASSGAANTEAFF. The CDR3 DNA reads as TGTGCCAGCTCAGGTGCGGCGAACACTGAAGCTTTCTTT. This sequence joins TRBV18 and TRBJ1-1; D ambiguous. CDR1 is KGHSH, CDR2 LQKENI, per germline. CDR3 size: 13 residues. Trimming stripped 5 bases from V and 1 base from J, with 8 bases between.

V and J are TRBV7-3 and TRBJ1-1; 9 nucleotides agree with TRBD1. The CDR3 has 14 residues. Per germline, CDR1 SGHTA and CDR2 FQGTGA. J gave up 8 bases and V 5 bases, and 9 bases lay outside the gene matches. The CDR3 sequence: CASSINGGTGEAFF. In DNA, the CDR3 is TGTGCCAGCAGCATTAACGGGGGGACAGGGGAAGCTTTCTTT.

V gene TRBV7-2 combines with J gene TRBJ2-5; TRBD2 might be the D (5 bases). The CDR3 contains 15 residues. Between the trimmed V and J ends, which lost 3 bases and 1 base, there was a span of 12 bases. CDR1 and CDR2 (germline): SGHTA, FQGNSA. This CDR3 reads CASSFSGGRQETQYF. Here the CDR3 DNA reads TGTGCCAGCAGCTTCTCCGGCGGGCGCCAAGAGACCCAGTACTTC. Full variable domain (remainder filled in from reference TRBV7-2 and TRBJ2-5): GAGVSQSPSNKVTEKGKDVELRCDPISGHTALYWYRQSLGQGLEFLIYFQGNSAPDKSGLPSDRFSAERTGGSVSTLTIQRTQQEDSAVYLCASSFSGGRQETQYFGPGTRLLVL.

The rearrangement joins TRBV3-1 to TRBJ1-3; D remains ambiguous. The CDR3 consists of 14 residues. Germline loops: CDR1 LGHDT, CDR2 YNNKEL (reference sequence). V lost 2 bases, J lost 0 bases, and 5 bases lay in between. DNA for the CDR3: TGTGCCAGCAGCCAATCATTCTCTGGAAACACCATATATTTT. Protein product: CASSQSFSGNTIYF.

The chain is built from TRBV5-6 and TRBJ1-6; 8 bases fit TRBD1. The CDR3 covers 17 residues. CDR1 and CDR2 from the germline V gene are SGHDT and YYEEEE. The J segment lost 0 bases and the V segment lost 4 bases, leaving 6 bases of the junction unmatched. The CDR3 nucleotides read TGTGCCAGCAGCGGACGACAGGGGAACTCCTATAATTCACCCCTCCACTTT. It is translated as CASSGRQGNSYNSPLHF. Together with reference TRBV5-6 and TRBJ1-6, the CDR3 gives the full variable domain: DAGVTQSPTHLIKTRGQQVTLRCSPKSGHDTVSWYQQALGQGPQFIFQYYEEEERQRGNFPDRFSGHQFPNYSSELNVNALLLGDSALYLCASSGRQGNSYNSPLHFGNGTRLTVT.